The 27 T cell receptor beta chains below all came from one sample that was sequenced in a study of glioma-infiltrating T cells after dendritic cell vaccination. The time point here: after dendritic cell vaccination, including at tumor progression/relapse. Profiling relied on immunoSEQ multiplex PCR, and the TCRdb table lists in-frame clones only, not all of them. Found here are over 80,000 clones, approximately 78% of them singletons; the top ten hold approximately 2%. The input for sequencing was blood, taken after dendritic cell vaccination. These receptors were obtained from a human donor with glioblastoma.

This rearrangement joins TRBV18 to TRBJ1-1; 9 bases match TRBD1. CDR3 length: 16 residues. In germline, CDR1 is KGHSH, CDR2 LQKENI. V gave up 0 bases and J gave up 3 bases; unmatched junction bases: 5. The CDR3 is CASSPPTGGAYTEAFF. The CDR3 DNA reads as TGTGCCAGCTCACCACCTACAGGGGGCGCCTACACTGAAGCTTTCTTT.

The chain carries TRBV29-1 and TRBJ1-1; no clear D. The CDR3 spans 12 residues. V was clipped by 4 bases and J by 0 bases, with 6 bases between them. CDR1 SQVTM and CDR2 ANQGSEA come from the germline V gene. CDR3 in amino acids: CSVVSVNTEAFF. The CDR3 coding sequence is TGCAGCGTTGTAAGCGTGAACACTGAAGCTTTCTTT. The full variable domain, in which reference TRBV29-1 and TRBJ1-1 provide the parts outside the CDR3, is SAVISQKPSRDICQRGTSLTIQCQVDSQVTMMFWYRQQPGQSLTLIATANQGSEATYESGFVIDKFPISRPNLTFSTLTVSNMSPEDSSIYLCSVVSVNTEAFFGQGTRLTVV.

The sample holds a few counts of this clone. CDR3 bases: TGTGCCACCAGCAGAGATCGAAGCGGCAAAAGGAATGAGCAGTTCTTC. It translates to CATSRDRSGKRNEQFF. The chain carries TRBV15 and TRBJ2-1; possible D gene TRBD2, 5 bases. The CDR3 covers 16 residues. Germline CDR1 reads LNHNV; CDR2 reads YYDKDF (reference sequence). V was pared by 0 bases and J by 7 bases, with 16 bases between.

The chain links TRBV7-9 to TRBJ2-1; TRBD2 matches at 8 bases. J lost 4 bases, V lost 7 bases, and 12 bases had no gene match. The germline V gene has CDR1 SEHNR and CDR2 FQNEAQ (reference sequence). This CDR3 is built from 16 residues. The CDR3 here is CASTRWEASGYNEQFF. The CDR3 nucleotides are TGTGCCAGCACCCGCTGGGAAGCTAGCGGGTACAATGAGCAGTTCTTC.

The chain couples TRBV27 to TRBJ1-5; no clear D. V lost 5 bases to trimming and J lost 6 bases, with 17 bases between them. Germline V gene data show CDR1 as MNHEY and CDR2 as SMNVEV (reference sequence). The CDR3 has 15 residues. The CDR3 loop reads CASSMTQNLAQPQHF. CDR3 coding DNA: TGTGCCAGCAGTATGACACAGAATTTGGCTCAGCCCCAGCATTTT.

This clone was picked up a small number of times. This chain links TRBV7-9 with TRBJ1-2; D call uncertain. This CDR3 is 16 amino acids long. Germline CDR1 is SEHNR and CDR2 is FQNEAQ (reference sequence). Trimming shortened V by 1 base and J by 6 bases, and 18 bases separated the two germline ends. The CDR3 DNA is TGTGCCAGCAGCTTAGAGCTCGGGAAAGGTTGGAATGGCTACACCTTC. Encoded protein: CASSLELGKGWNGYTF.

The chain is built from TRBV7-8 and TRBJ1-5; maybe TRBD1 (5 bases). CDR1 and CDR2 (germline): SGHVS, FQNEAQ. The CDR3 length is 16 residues. V lost 1 base, J lost 4 bases, and 14 bases lay in between. The CDR3 sequence is CASSLEQGALNQPQHF. The CDR3 nucleotides are TGTGCCAGCAGCTTAGAGCAGGGTGCACTTAATCAGCCCCAGCATTTT.

This clone showed up just once. This chain links TRBV5-4 with TRBJ2-1; a possible D gene is TRBD1 (5 bases). The CDR3 spans 14 residues. Germline-derived CDR1 and CDR2 are SGHNT and YYREEE (reference sequence). With 0 bases removed from V and 3 bases from J, the gap between germline ends came to 7 bases. CDR3 in DNA: TGTGCCAGCAGCTTGGGACAGAGCTACAATGAGCAGTTCTTC. It is translated as CASSLGQSYNEQFF.

The chain is built from TRBV25-1 and TRBJ1-1; 7 bases agree with TRBD1. The CDR3 is 13 residues long. CDR1 and CDR2 (germline): MGHDK, SYGVNS. J lost 4 bases, V lost 10 bases, and 9 bases had no gene match. CDR3 in DNA: TGTGCCACCTTGACAGGGACGGGCACTGAAGCTTTCTTT. This translates into CATLTGTGTEAFF.

The genes are TRBV5-1 and TRBJ2-7, with D perhaps matching TRBD1 (6 bases). Germline-derived CDR1 and CDR2 are SGHRS and YFSETQ. Deletions cut 1 base from V and 2 bases from J, with 10 bases between. This CDR3 has 14 amino acids. CDR3 DNA sequence: TGCGCCAGCAGCTTGACAGGGCATACCTACGAGCAGTACGTC. This codes for CASSLTGHTYEQYV.

The chain employs TRBV27 and TRBJ1-5; 9 bases agree with TRBD1. The V and J ends lost 3 bases and 6 bases, in that order; junction bases with no gene match: 9. Germline V CDR1 and CDR2: MNHEY, SMNVEV (reference sequence). The CDR3 contains 16 residues. CDR3 DNA sequence: TGTGCCAGCAGTTTGCGTCAACAGGGGGCGGTTCAGCCCCAGCATTTT. This gives the protein CASSLRQQGAVQPQHF.

V is TRBV7-2 and J is TRBJ2-1; tentatively, D is TRBD1 (6 bases). Germline V lookup: CDR1 SGHTA, CDR2 FQGNSA. The CDR3 contains 17 residues. The V gene lost 1 base and the J gene lost 0 bases, with 13 bases spanning the gap. This chain's CDR3 is CASSLGFGQLSYNEQFF. The CDR3 DNA reads TGTGCCAGCAGCTTAGGATTCGGACAGCTCTCCTACAATGAGCAGTTCTTC.

The chain carries TRBV5-1 and TRBJ2-3, with 10 bases identical to TRBD1. The length of the CDR3 is 18 residues. Germline lookup yields CDR1 SGHRS and CDR2 YFSETQ. V gave up 7 bases and J gave up 6 bases; unmatched junction bases: 20. CDR3 region: CASSQARTGTGAGDTQYF. The CDR3 coding sequence is TGCGCCAGCTCCCAGGCCCGTACAGGGACAGGGGCCGGTGATACGCAGTATTTT.

V and J are TRBV29-1 and TRBJ2-1, with 8 bases identical to TRBD1. This CDR3 comprises 17 residues. CDR1 is SQVTM, CDR2 ANQGSEA, per germline. The V and J ends lost 1 base and 1 base, in that order; junction bases with no gene match: 9. The CDR3 DNA is TGCAGCGTTGAAGCTCTGCGGGGACAGGTTTCCTACAATGAGCAGTTCTTC. It codes for CSVEALRGQVSYNEQFF.

The gene calls are TRBV5-1 and TRBJ1-6; 9 bases are shared with TRBD1. The CDR3 is made up of 17 amino acids. Germline lookup yields CDR1 SGHRS and CDR2 YFSETQ. The trim removed 0 bases at V and 7 bases at J, leaving 8 bases unmatched. The CDR3: CASSLGGVGTGNSPLHF. The DNA for the CDR3 is TGCGCCAGCAGCTTGGGAGGAGTCGGGACAGGGAATTCACCCCTCCACTTT. The whole variable domain, filled in from reference TRBV5-1 and TRBJ1-6, reads KAGVTQTPRYLIKTRGQQVTLSCSPISGHRSVSWYQQTPGQGLQFLFEYFSETQRNKGNFPGRFSGRQFSNSRSEMNVSTLELGDSALYLCASSLGGVGTGNSPLHFGNGTRLTVT.

CDR3 region: CASSRTLAGNADTQYF. The CDR3 nucleotides are TGCGCCAGCAGCAGAACCTTAGCGGGAAATGCAGATACGCAGTATTTT. The V gene is TRBV5-1, the J gene TRBJ2-3, with 8 bases identical to TRBD2. V lost 4 bases to trimming and J lost 4 bases; unmatched junction nucleotides: 11. This CDR3 is 16 amino acids long. Germline assignment: CDR1 SGHRS and CDR2 YFSETQ.

The V and J genes are TRBV6-5 and TRBJ1-1; 8 bases fit TRBD1. The CDR3 loop spans 14 amino acids. V lost 5 bases, J lost 4 bases, and 6 bases stayed unmatched. Germline CDR1 reads MNHEY; CDR2 reads SVGAGI. As DNA, the CDR3 is TGTGCCAGCAGTGGACAGGGTGTTCGCACTGAAGCTTTCTTT. It yields the protein CASSGQGVRTEAFF.

The chain joins TRBV5-1 to TRBJ2-6, with D tentatively TRBD1 (9 bases). Per the germline V gene, CDR1 is SGHRS and CDR2 is YFSETQ. The V and J ends lost 1 base and 0 bases respectively, with 17 bases between them. This CDR3 is 19 amino acids long. CDR3 sequence: CASSLRGGQGGSGANVLTF. In DNA, the CDR3 is TGCGCCAGCAGCTTGCGGGGGGGACAGGGCGGCTCTGGGGCCAACGTCCTGACTTTC.

This clone was detected only a few times. Other DNA sequences in the sample encode the same CDR3. The rearrangement uses TRBV9 and TRBJ2-3, with 10 bases aligning to TRBD2. The germline V gene encodes CDR1 SGDLS and CDR2 YYNGEE. V trimming: 3 bases; J trimming: 4 bases; junction bases outside the gene matches: 2. CDR3 length equals 14 residues. The CDR3 nucleotides read TGTGCCAGCAGCGGGAGCGGGGGGGCAGATACGCAGTATTTT. Translated, it gives CASSGSGGADTQYF.

This chain uses TRBV23-1 with TRBJ1-2; TRBD1 agrees at 9 bases. TRBV23-1 is filed as an ORF, its function uncertain. J lost 6 bases, V lost 2 bases, and 4 bases had no gene match. The CDR3 has 14 amino acids. CDR3 bases: TGCGCCAGCAGTCAACCGGGACAGGGCGATGGCTACACCTTC. Translated, it gives CASSQPGQGDGYTF.

This clone has more than one count but fewer than ten. The chain couples TRBV7-9 to TRBJ1-3; unclear D gene. Trimming left V 1 base short and J 0 bases short, with 13 bases between. Germline values: CDR1 SEHNR, CDR2 FQNEAQ (reference sequence). CDR3 length: 17 residues. The CDR3 protein is CASSLEVGGNSGNTIYF. Here the CDR3 DNA reads TGTGCCAGCAGCTTAGAAGTCGGCGGGAACTCTGGAAACACCATATATTTT.

The rearrangement joins TRBV11-2 to TRBJ1-5; D unclear. Germline CDR1 SGHAT, CDR2 FQNNGV. This CDR3 region has 14 residues. V lost 5 bases, J lost 9 bases, and 17 bases lay in between. The CDR3 region is CASSRADGSRPQHF. The CDR3 nucleotides read TGTGCCAGCAGCCGAGCGGACGGGTCAAGGCCCCAGCATTTT.

V gene TRBV10-3 combines with J gene TRBJ2-1; TRBD1 matches 11 bases. Germline CDR1 ENHRY, CDR2 SYGVKD. The CDR3 spans 14 residues. V trimming: 4 bases; J trimming: 8 bases; junction bases outside the gene matches: 4. Here the CDR3 DNA reads TGTGCCATCAGTGGGACAGGGGGCGTCGATGAGCAGTTCTTC. Protein product: CAISGTGGVDEQFF.

The J gene is TRBJ1-4, the V gene TRBV5-1, with a weak D call TRBD1 (6 bases). Germline V gives CDR1 SGHRS, CDR2 YFSETQ. Trimming cost V 3 bases and J 6 bases, with 12 bases left between them. There are 14 residues in the CDR3. The CDR3 region has the DNA TGCGCCAGCAGCTGGGGCAGGGGCGATGAAAAACTGTTTTTT. Amino acid sequence: CASSWGRGDEKLFF.

V gene TRBV4-1 combines with J gene TRBJ1-2; 7 bases align to TRBD1. The germline CDR1 and CDR2 sequences are MGHRA and YSYEKL. V dropped 4 bases and J dropped 7; count of bases not matched to a gene: 9. The CDR3 totals 14 residues. CDR3: CASSLESTGFGYTF. The CDR3, as DNA: TGCGCCAGCAGCCTGGAATCGACAGGGTTTGGCTACACCTTC.

The CDR3 bases are TGTGCCAGCAGCCGAAAGGGGCAGACTAATTCACCCCTCCACTTT. This translates into CASSRKGQTNSPLHF. The chain has TRBV4-2 and TRBJ1-6; weak D call: TRBD1 (5 bases). The germline gives CDR1 LGHNA, CDR2 YNFKEQ. V lost 4 bases and J 6 bases, leaving 13 bases between the germline ends. This CDR3 is 15 amino acids long.

The table lists this clone with a count of one. The chain recombines TRBV5-1 with TRBJ2-2; 7 bases are a match to TRBD2. Germline V CDR1 and CDR2: SGHRS, YFSETQ. The CDR3 covers 15 residues. The J segment lost 1 base and the V segment lost 4 bases, leaving 4 bases of the junction unmatched. The CDR3 here is CASSASSGNTGELFF. As DNA, the CDR3 is TGCGCCAGCAGCGCTTCTAGCGGGAACACCGGGGAGCTGTTTTTT.